This entry describes one T cell receptor beta chain. Its antigen is not identified. A read error likely explains this, since a far larger clone differs by one base. Time point described: persistent/refractory GD, antithyroid drugs over 5 years with positive TRAb. Extracted RNA from PBMCs served as the source of the TCR library. The guidelines of the American Thyroid Association were the basis for diagnosing Graves' disease. It was an endocrinology department in Xi'an, China, that provided the patients. Construction of the TCR beta libraries employed iRepertoire HTBI primers in conjunction with Arm-PCR of CDR3 regions. TCRdb reprocessed the multiplex PCR reads with MiXCR, giving one entry per CDR3 protein. The data hold approximately 400,000 distinct CDR3 sequences, with about a quarter observed a single time. This specimen comes from a study of regulatory T cells in long-lasting Graves disease. General study results and limits: Thyroid tissue went unexamined; only peripheral blood was analyzed.

The source is a female donor with Graves disease. Specimen: peripheral blood mononuclear cells (PBMCs), collected when the disease was refractory, from a patient treated with antithyroid drugs.

CDR3 DNA: TGTGCCAGCAGTGCAAACGAGAGAGAGACCCAGTACTTC. Its translation is CASSANERETQYF. The chain is built from TRBV6-2 or TRBV6-3 and TRBJ2-5; no firm D call. The CDR3 sequence is 13 residues long. The germline CDR1 and CDR2 sequences are MNHEY and SVGEGT. Trimming took off 5 bases at V and 4 bases at J, with 11 bases between the two ends.